The sequence of this T cell receptor beta chain was determined in a study of blood T cell repertoires in COVID-19 (dated by TCRdb to 2019 to 2021). Some background on the complete study: Samples covering the acute and convalescent phases of COVID-19 were provided by collaborators in the United States, Italy and Spain. The repertoires were released in a freely available public database meant as a resource for research on the immune response to SARS-CoV-2. The sample metadata nearly always contained a de-identified subject ID, COVID-19 status, age in years and sex. The samples were drawn from the first 160 participants of the ongoing ImmuneRACE study and from some 1,300 subjects provided by 6 global collaborators. Where available, HLA class I and class II types were obtained from metadata supplied by the sample provider rather than from assay-based typing. Deeply sampled blood TCRbeta repertoires from subjects exposed to, actively infected with, or recovered from COVID-19 were included in the dataset. The material from the prospective study consisted of cDNA or gDNA derived from T cells, B-cell-depleted T cells, or PBMCs.

Broad study findings and their caveats: Clinical and demographic metadata were provided uncurated, with the amount varying by source and participant.

On this clone: Its antigen is still unknown. It has no much larger one-base neighbor in the sample; base qualities were not kept.

Including the terminal cysteine and phenylalanine, the CDR3 comprises 16 residues. Of the read, only the CDR3 DNA is kept; its 48 bases are in frame from base 1. The germline V gene specifies MDHEN as CDR1 and SYDVKM as CDR2. Compared with germline, V lacks 3 bases and J lacks 9 bases; bases without a gene match: 13. In the prospective study, participants were roughly 18 to 89 years old, resided in approximately 22 geographic areas of the United States, and were enrolled through a virtual design. To assign participants to cohorts, the prospective study relied on clinical history that participants themselves reported in a screening survey and a study questionnaire. Recovered participants in ImmuneRACE Cohort 3 were defined by two consecutive negative NP/OP PCR tests, clearance by a healthcare professional, or resolution of symptoms. In the prospective study, whole blood, serum and a nasopharyngeal or oropharyngeal swab were collected from each participant by mobile phlebotomists. Participants in the prospective study had the option to provide additional blood draws and questionnaires over an approximately 2-month period. Prospective study blood samples were shipped either frozen or at room temperature before DNA extraction.

TCRbeta CDR3 regions were amplified from genomic DNA by means of the immunoSEQ Assay, a bias-controlled multiplex PCR. The paper's data handling went like this. Within the assay, amplification of reference gene primers was used to estimate how many nucleated cells each sample contained. Sequence reads were collapsed and filtered to measure the absolute abundance of every unique TCRbeta CDR3 rearrangement. For each sample, productive Simpson clonality was calculated as the square root of Simpson's diversity index over productive rearrangements. TCRdb took over this immuneACCESS table, retaining in-frame rearrangements with V and J assigned. Such tables are incomplete; in checked studies, under half of the missing clones stem from an unresolved V gene, and the remainder is unexplained. Clone size and V and J calls were adopted from that table, with D and trimming inferred from the DNA. The sample table lists 200,000 to 250,000 clones, around 87% of them with a count of one. The ten largest clones take up about 1.6% of the sample.

This clonotype originated in a woman aged 45-59 years who had recovered from COVID-19. The sample consisted of PBMCs or T cells enriched from blood (not recorded which). The chain links TRBV28 with TRBJ2-1; 8 bases in the junction line up with TRBD2. The DNA is TGTGCCAGCAGTTTCAAGACGGGAGGGATTGTGATTGAGCAGTTCTTC. Translated, it gives CASSFKTGGIVIEQFF.